This passage covers 2 T cell receptor beta chains from one sample sequenced in a study of tumor-infiltrating lymphocytes in primary liver carcinoma (dated by TCRdb to between 2016 and 2019). TRIzol reagent was used to extract blood RNA from unsorted whole blood, while the DNeasy Blood & Tissue kit provided the germline DNA. Sequenced using an Illumina HiSeq 2500. TCRbeta-specific cDNA was reverse-transcribed from 500 ng total RNA using a constant-region primer and ProtoScript II reverse transcriptase. Three nested multiplex PCR rounds, following a slightly modified ARM-PCR procedure, were used to build the TCRbeta libraries. Each of the first two PCR rounds ran for approximately 11 cycles and used multiplex TRBV1-TRBV30 forward primers together with a Cbeta reverse primer. TCRdb reanalyzed the raw reads on its own, using fastp at Q25 for trimming and MiXCR for clone calling, and kept in-frame beta chains. Identical CDR3 proteins give one entry, which carries the most common genes and DNA. This sample gives fewer than 400,000 distinct CDR3 sequences in total; approximately 60% of them show up just once. Roughly 9% of the sample is in the top ten clones.

The sequenced sample was peripheral blood. The receptors come from a man aged 35-49 years with primary liver carcinoma and hepatitis B virus infection.

The chain recombines TRBV20-1 with TRBJ1-5; 10 bases map to TRBD1. With V trimmed by 1 base and J by 3 bases, 6 bases remained unmatched. The CDR3 runs to 16 residues. Per the germline V gene, CDR1 is DFQATT and CDR2 is SNEGSKA (reference sequence). CDR3 amino acids: CSARADRGRLNQPQHF. In DNA form, the CDR3 reads TGCAGTGCTAGAGCCGACAGGGGGCGACTCAATCAGCCCCAGCATTTT.

Comment on this clonotype: Since no conserved phenylalanine or tryptophan closes the CDR3, a read error is the likely cause. J is TRBJ2-5 and V is TRBV6-6, with a weak D call TRBD2 (6 bases). From germline, CDR1 is MNHNY and CDR2 SVGAGI (reference sequence). With 6 bases removed from V and 3 bases from J, the gap between germline ends came to 14 bases. The CDR3 is 14 amino acids. The CDR3 coding sequence is TGTGCCAGCAGGTCCGGGAGTAAGAAAGAGACCCAGTACCAC. This sequence encodes CASRSGSKKETQYH.